A single sample is the source of the 21 T cell receptor beta chains below, sequenced in a study of regulatory T cells in long-lasting Graves disease. Arm-PCR of CDR3 regions and iRepertoire HTBI primers were used to build TCR beta libraries. One entry per CDR3 protein, called by TCRdb with MiXCR from the multiplex PCR reads. The table has about 290,000 distinct CDR3 sequences, 22% seen once. The time point: persistent/refractory GD, antithyroid drugs over 5 years with positive TRAb. PBMC-derived RNA was used for the TCR library. This material consisted of peripheral blood mononuclear cells (PBMCs), taken when the disease was refractory, from a patient treated with antithyroid drugs. Receptor source: a female donor with Graves disease.

Many counts were recorded for this clonotype. The chain is built from TRBV7-9 and TRBJ2-7, with 7 positions matching TRBD2. The germline V gene has CDR1 SEHNR and CDR2 FQNEAQ (reference sequence). The CDR3 is 13 residues long. V lost 4 bases to trimming and J lost 6 bases; unmatched junction nucleotides: 6. This CDR3 is CASSSRGDSEQYF. The CDR3 DNA is TGTGCCAGCAGCTCCCGGGGGGATTCCGAGCAGTACTTC.

This clonotype was seen at least ten times. The CDR3 spells CASTQQGAHPYYGYTF. CDR3 coding DNA: TGTGCCAGCACTCAACAGGGGGCGCATCCATACTATGGCTACACCTTC. The chain combines TRBV6-1 with TRBJ1-2; 9 positions match TRBD1. The CDR3 covers 16 residues. CDR1 and CDR2 (germline): MNHNS, SASEGT. The ends lost 7 bases at V and 3 bases at J; junction bases unmatched: 12.

In this sample, this clonotype turned up a few times. V usage is TRBV29-1 and J usage is TRBJ2-5, with a weak D call TRBD2 (6 bases). Germline V gene lookup returns CDR1 SQVTM and CDR2 ANQGSEA. This CDR3 has 12 residues. Trimming left V 4 bases short and J 5 bases short, with 11 bases between. CDR3 residues: CSVVGGLETQYF. CDR3 bases: TGCAGCGTTGTAGGAGGGTTGGAGACCCAGTACTTC.

The genes are TRBV20-1 and TRBJ2-7; either TRBD1 or TRBD2 may supply D (5 bases each). Germline CDR1 DFQATT, CDR2 SNEGSKA (reference sequence). This CDR3 is built from 13 residues. V gave up 5 bases and J gave up 5 bases, with 16 bases separating them. CDR3 sequence reads: CSAYLALGDEQYF. CDR3 sequence (DNA): TGCAGTGCTTATCTAGCTTTAGGGGACGAGCAGTACTTC.

Many counts were recorded for this clonotype. The gene calls are TRBV7-9 and TRBJ1-4; D not certain. Germline V gene sequence: CDR1 SEHNR, CDR2 FQNEAQ (reference sequence). The CDR3 is 13 residues long. Trimming shortened V by 1 base and J by 2 bases, and 2 bases separated the two germline ends. Here the CDR3 reads CASSLVTNEKLFF. The CDR3 bases are TGTGCCAGCAGCTTAGTCACTAATGAAAAACTGTTTTTT.

Many counts were recorded for this clonotype. V usage is TRBV7-2 and J usage is TRBJ2-5, with D hard to call. Trimming shortened V by 2 bases and J by 5 bases, and 15 bases separated the two germline ends. CDR1 and CDR2 from the germline V gene are SGHTA and FQGNSA. The CDR3 length is 15 residues. The CDR3 is CASSLPSLLGETQYF. CDR3 DNA sequence: TGTGCCAGCAGCTTACCTTCCTTGTTGGGGGAGACCCAGTACTTC.

This clonotype appeared a few times. The chain is built from TRBV29-1 and TRBJ2-2; TRBD1 agrees at 7 bases. The germline CDR1 and CDR2 sequences are SQVTM and ANQGSEA. V shed 3 bases and J 1 base; nucleotides not matched to a gene: 2. The CDR3 consists of 14 residues. CDR3 coding DNA: TGCAGCGTTGAGGGACAGATGAACACCGGGGAGCTGTTTTTT. Its translation: CSVEGQMNTGELFF.

The genes are TRBV15 and TRBJ1-3; D remains ambiguous. Trimming cost V 0 bases and J 2 bases, with 8 bases left between them. Per germline, CDR1 LNHNV and CDR2 YYDKDF (reference sequence). The CDR3 consists of 15 residues. The CDR3 spells CATSRDYPTGNTIYF. The CDR3 bases are TGTGCCACCAGCAGAGATTACCCGACTGGAAACACCATATATTTT.

In its sample, this clonotype was seen once. This sequence joins TRBV5-1 and TRBJ2-2; D possibly corresponds to TRBD2 (5 bases). The germline CDR1 and CDR2 sequences are SGHRS and YFSETQ. V lost 9 bases, J lost 4 bases, and 19 bases lay in between. The CDR3 consists of 15 residues. The CDR3 protein is CATSLNFPGTGELFF. The CDR3 coding sequence is TGCGCCACTAGCTTGAACTTCCCCGGCACCGGGGAGCTGTTTTTT.

This clonotype was counted at least ten times. The chain has TRBV2 and TRBJ2-2; 9 bases are shared with TRBD1. This CDR3 is built from 15 residues. Germline V lookup: CDR1 SNHLY, CDR2 FYNNEI. V dropped 1 base and J dropped 7; count of bases not matched to a gene: 4. CDR3 loop: CASSEDRGLGGELFF. CDR3 bases: TGTGCCAGCAGTGAAGACAGGGGGCTGGGCGGGGAGCTGTTTTTT. Supplemented by reference TRBV2 and TRBJ2-2, the full variable domain reads EPEVTQTPSHQVTQMGQEVILRCVPISNHLYFYWYRQILGQKVEFLVSFYNNEISEKSEIFDDQFSVERPDGSNFTLKIRSTKLEDSAMYFCASSEDRGLGGELFFGEGSRLTVL.

A note on this clonotype: This sequence may be a read error, since a much larger clone differs from it by one base. The conserved phenylalanine or tryptophan normally closing the CDR3 is absent here, so this likely arose from a read error. The chain uses TRBV10-3 and TRBJ1-5; D remains unclear. V was trimmed by 5 bases and J by 0 bases, leaving 2 bases between them. This CDR3 spans 12 amino acids. Germline CDR1 and CDR2: ENHRY and SYGVKD. The CDR3 loop is CAISHSNQPQHS. CDR3 coding DNA: TGTGCCATCAGTCATAGCAATCAGCCCCAGCATTCT.

There are a few counts of this clonotype. This chain links TRBV20-1 with TRBJ1-1; 7 nucleotides agree with TRBD1. Germline V CDR1 and CDR2: DFQATT, SNEGSKA (reference sequence). There are 14 residues in the CDR3. With V trimmed by 0 bases and J by 1 base, 2 bases remained unmatched. The CDR3 reads CSARDSGGNTEAFF. The CDR3 coding sequence is TGCAGTGCTAGAGATTCAGGGGGGAACACTGAAGCTTTCTTT.

The rearrangement uses TRBV7-9 and TRBJ2-7; 11 bases line up with TRBD1. CDR1 and CDR2 (germline): SEHNR, FQNEAQ (reference sequence). The CDR3 is made up of 15 amino acids. The ends lost 5 bases at V and 6 bases at J; junction bases unmatched: 9. The CDR3 DNA sequence: TGTGCCAGCAGCCAGGGACAGGGGGTAAGAAGCGAGCAGTACTTC. Its translation is CASSQGQGVRSEQYF.

V usage is TRBV4-3 and J usage is TRBJ2-5, with D possibly TRBD2 on 6 matching bases. The germline CDR1 and CDR2 sequences are LGHNA and YSLEER. V was pared by 2 bases and J by 4 bases, with 11 bases between. CDR3 length: 14 amino acids. For the CDR3, the DNA is TGCGCCAGCAGCCAAAATAGCGGTCCAGAGACCCAGTACTTC. It is translated as CASSQNSGPETQYF.

This chain uses TRBV5-6 with TRBJ2-5; tentatively, D is TRBD1 or TRBD2 (5 bases each). V was pared by 3 bases and J by 5 bases, with 14 bases between. Germline assignment: CDR1 SGHDT and CDR2 YYEEEE. The CDR3 loop spans 14 amino acids. CDR3 protein: CASSYRGPRETQYF. The CDR3 DNA sequence: TGTGCCAGCAGCTATCGGGGCCCCAGGGAGACCCAGTACTTC.

In this sample, this clonotype turned up once. This clone may be a read error of a much larger clone one base away. The chain couples TRBV6-2 or TRBV6-3 to TRBJ1-1; D unresolved. Trimming removed 2 bases from V and 0 bases from J, with 16 bases in between. Germline-derived CDR1 and CDR2 are MNHEY and SVGEGT. The CDR3 loop spans 17 amino acids. The CDR3 nucleotides are TGTGCCAGCAGTTACCCTCCCGGGGATCTCATGAACACTGAAGCTTTCTTT. Protein: CASSYPPGDLMNTEAFF.

To note about this clonotype: A single base separates this from a much larger clone, so it may be a read error. The CDR3 DNA follows: TGTGCCAGCAGCTTTAAGACTAGCGGGAGGTATGAGCAGCTCTTC. It encodes CASSFKTSGRYEQLF. The V gene is TRBV5-6, the J gene TRBJ2-4; 13 bases line up with TRBD2. CDR1 is SGHDT and CDR2 is YYEEEE in the germline V gene. This CDR3 comprises 15 residues.

The table lists this clonotype with many counts. This chain uses TRBV28 with TRBJ2-7, with 8 bases fitting TRBD1. This CDR3 has 17 residues. Trimming cost V 2 bases and J 2 bases; bases outside gene matches: 11. In germline, CDR1 is MDHEN, CDR2 SYDVKM. The CDR3 protein is CASSLPSGQGVPYEQYF. The CDR3 DNA is TGTGCCAGCAGTTTACCCTCCGGACAGGGAGTTCCCTACGAGCAGTACTTC.

The gene calls are TRBV5-1 and TRBJ1-1, with a tentative D call TRBD1 (5 bases). CDR1 and CDR2 (germline): SGHRS, YFSETQ. The CDR3 has 15 residues. The V end was cut by 0 bases, the J end by 1 base, with 10 bases between. The CDR3 is CASSLGQGGNTEAFF. CDR3 bases: TGCGCCAGCAGCTTGGGTCAGGGCGGGAACACTGAAGCTTTCTTT. The variable domain in full, with the rest retrieved from reference TRBV5-1 and TRBJ1-1, is KAGVTQTPRYLIKTRGQQVTLSCSPISGHRSVSWYQQTPGQGLQFLFEYFSETQRNKGNFPGRFSGRQFSNSRSEMNVSTLELGDSALYLCASSLGQGGNTEAFFGQGTRLTVV.

This clonotype occurred many times. The genes are TRBV11-2 and TRBJ1-1; the D gene is possibly TRBD1 (6 bases). The CDR3 loop spans 14 amino acids. CDR1 and CDR2 (germline): SGHAT, FQNNGV. Trimming left V 1 base short and J 5 bases short, with 11 bases between. The CDR3 loop is CASSLVQGKTEAFF. In DNA, the CDR3 is TGTGCCAGCAGCTTAGTTCAGGGGAAAACTGAAGCTTTCTTT.

This clonotype was seen a few times. This sequence joins TRBV2 and TRBJ2-2; D is unclear. Trimming took 7 bases from V and 3 from J, leaving 12 bases between them. This CDR3 region has 14 residues. The germline V gene encodes CDR1 SNHLY and CDR2 FYNNEI. The CDR3 region has the DNA TGTGCCAGCAACAAAGGGCTGGACACCGGGGAGCTGTTTTTT. It encodes CASNKGLDTGELFF.